This T cell receptor beta chain stems from a study of CD8+ T cells in alopecia areata (dated by TCRdb to the late 2010s). Describing the broader study: The treated patients, all with moderate-to-severe alopecia areata, were enrolled in an open-label pilot trial of oral tofacitinib given at 5 to 10 mg twice daily. In both human patients and the C3H/HeJ mouse model, the study applied high-throughput TCRbeta sequencing to look at T cell clonal expansion in alopecia areata. Tofacitinib-treated patients had biopsies at baseline and at 4 and 24 weeks of treatment, with a later scalp biopsy in several patients. In treated patients, disease severity was measured using the SALT score, which gives the percentage of scalp surface area affected. Patients received tofacitinib for 6 to 18 months and were then followed off drug for 6 months to check for delayed response and recurrence. RNA was obtained with the PAXgene miRNA kit for fixed scalp, the miRNeasy kit for PBMCs, and the RNeasy kit for mouse skin. TCRbeta CDR3 regions were amplified by immunoSEQ multiplex PCR with 35 Vbeta forward and 13 Jbeta reverse primers. Human TCRbeta sequencing covered scalp tissue and sorted CD4+ and CD8+ peripheral blood T cells from patchy and totalis/universalis alopecia areata patients and healthy controls. Scalp clonality was compared among normal scalp (n=4), patchy alopecia areata scalp (n=8), and alopecia totalis/universalis scalp (n=8). The investigation overall reported the following: Scalp clonality and the number of expanded CD8+ clones among the top 100 scalp clones were significantly decreased by tofacitinib. TCR sequences shared between patients were less clear than in mice, possibly partly because of HLA diversity in the patient population. Many expanded lesional clones persisted in scalp and blood during tofacitinib treatment, which may partly explain relapse after stopping treatment. Unlike mouse skin, which is dominated by gammadelta T cells, normal human skin has resident alphabeta T cells that are also sequenced, and this complicates analysis of the scalp TCR repertoire. Compared with normal scalp, lesional scalp had higher clonality and more expanded CD8+ clones, particularly in alopecia totalis/universalis, a pattern that suggests antigenic drive. The treated cohort was small, with a single nonresponder, so links between baseline CD8+ expansion and response need larger studies.

The germline V gene provides CDR1 MDHEN and CDR2 SYDVKM. Its CDR3 holds 13 amino acids, cysteine through phenylalanine. Left in the record is the CDR3 DNA by itself, 39 bases read in frame from the first base. The V end gives up 7 bases and the J end 1 base, leaving 1 base in the junction not matched to a gene. Explained via the paper, the treatment or condition label denotes: oral pan-JAK inhibitor, 5-10 mg twice daily. From alopecia areata patients, peripheral blood was collected along with lesional scalp punch biopsies. PBMCs were isolated by density centrifugation and stained for CD3, CD4 and CD8, after which CD4+ and CD8+ T cells were sorted on a FACSAria. Library method: the immunoSEQ multiplex PCR assay. RNA was extracted from all samples and reverse transcribed into cDNA as template for TCR sequencing. SuperScript III was used to make first-strand cDNA, primed with a 2:1 mix of oligo-dT and random hexamers. A synthetic immune receptor repertoire was used to measure amplification bias, and any remaining bias was corrected computationally. On the study's bioinformatics: Raw reads were preprocessed to remove errors, and CDR3 was defined according to IMGT conventions as the region from the conserved cysteine to phenylalanine. Clonality was calculated as 1 minus Shannon entropy normalized by log2 of the number of productive unique TCRs. Whether each scalp clone was CD4 or CD8 was inferred by checking scalp TCRbeta sequences against the CD4 and CD8 repertoires from sorted blood. As stored in TCRdb, this immuneACCESS dataset retains in-frame rearrangements with V and J assigned. A fraction of the clones does not appear; measured against another copy, unresolved V genes explain less than half of the discrepancy, and the remainder lacks a known reason. V and J calls and clone size come straight from that table; D and trimming were deduced from the DNA. A total of some 190,000 clones appear in this sample, under 70% of them only once. More than 0.95% of the sample is held by the ten biggest clonotypes.

Remarks on this clone: Its antigen is still unknown. Nothing much larger sits one base from this clone, and base qualities are not available.

This chain joins TRBV28 to TRBJ1-1, and 9 bases in between align with TRBD1. This sequence was found in a human donor with alopecia areata. The material sequenced was CD4+ T cells sorted from blood, taken around week 42, from a patient treated with tofacitinib. The bases read TGTGCCAGCAAGACAGGGGGGAACACTGAAGCTTTCTTT. This yields the protein CASKTGGNTEAFF.